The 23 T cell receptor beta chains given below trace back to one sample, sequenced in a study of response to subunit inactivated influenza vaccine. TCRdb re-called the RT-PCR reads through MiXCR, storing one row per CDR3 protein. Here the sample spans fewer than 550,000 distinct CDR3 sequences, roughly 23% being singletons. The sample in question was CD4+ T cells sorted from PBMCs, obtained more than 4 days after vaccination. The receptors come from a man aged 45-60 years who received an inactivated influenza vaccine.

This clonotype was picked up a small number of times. The CDR3 region has the DNA TGTGCCAGCAGCTTTACTAGCGGCCAGCAGTTCTTC. This sequence encodes CASSFTSGQQFF. The V call is TRBV7-2, the J call TRBJ2-1; 8 bases fit TRBD2. V dropped 3 bases and J dropped 11; count of bases not matched to a gene: 3. Germline CDR1 reads SGHTA; CDR2 reads FQGNSA. The length of the CDR3 is 12 residues.

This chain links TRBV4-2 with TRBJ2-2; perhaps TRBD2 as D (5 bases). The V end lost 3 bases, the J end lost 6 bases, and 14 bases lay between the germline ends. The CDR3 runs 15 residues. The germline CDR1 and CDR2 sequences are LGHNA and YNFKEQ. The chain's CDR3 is CASSQATRLAGELFF. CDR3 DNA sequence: TGTGCCAGCAGCCAGGCTACTAGATTGGCCGGGGAGCTGTTTTTT.

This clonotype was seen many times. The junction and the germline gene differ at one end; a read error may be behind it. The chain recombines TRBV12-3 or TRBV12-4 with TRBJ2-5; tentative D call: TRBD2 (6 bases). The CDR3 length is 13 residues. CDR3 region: CASSLEGRGTQYF. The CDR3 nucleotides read TGTGCCAGCAGCTTAGAGGGGCGGGGGACCCAGTACTTC.

For the CDR3, the DNA is TGTGCCAGCAGCTTTACGACAGGGCGACTTCAAGAGACCCAGTACTTC. Translated, it gives CASSFTTGRLQETQYF. J is TRBJ2-5 and V is TRBV7-2; 7 bases fit TRBD1. Trimming cost V 3 bases and J 2 bases; bases outside gene matches: 9. CDR1 and CDR2 from the germline V gene are SGHTA and FQGNSA. This CDR3 has 16 amino acids.

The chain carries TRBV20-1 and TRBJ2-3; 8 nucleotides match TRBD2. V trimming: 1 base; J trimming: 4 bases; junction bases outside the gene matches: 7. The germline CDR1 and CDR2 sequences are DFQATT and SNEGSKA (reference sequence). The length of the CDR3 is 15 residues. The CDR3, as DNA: TGCAGTGCTAGAGGTGGCGGGAGGCCTTCAGATACGCAGTATTTT. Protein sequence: CSARGGGRPSDTQYF.

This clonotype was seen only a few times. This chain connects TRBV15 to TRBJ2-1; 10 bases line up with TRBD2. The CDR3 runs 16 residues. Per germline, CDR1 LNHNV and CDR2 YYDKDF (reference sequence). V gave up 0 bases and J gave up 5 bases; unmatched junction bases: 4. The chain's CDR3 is CATSRDPTSGNNEQFF. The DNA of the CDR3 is TGTGCCACCAGCAGAGATCCTACTAGCGGGAACAATGAGCAGTTCTTC.

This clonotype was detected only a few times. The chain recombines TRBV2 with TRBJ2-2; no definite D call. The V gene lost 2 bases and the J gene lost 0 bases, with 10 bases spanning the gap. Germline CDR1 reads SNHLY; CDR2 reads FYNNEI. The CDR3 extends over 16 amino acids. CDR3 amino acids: CASSERQVPNTGELFF. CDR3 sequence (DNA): TGTGCCAGCAGTGAACGGCAGGTCCCGAACACCGGGGAGCTGTTTTTT.

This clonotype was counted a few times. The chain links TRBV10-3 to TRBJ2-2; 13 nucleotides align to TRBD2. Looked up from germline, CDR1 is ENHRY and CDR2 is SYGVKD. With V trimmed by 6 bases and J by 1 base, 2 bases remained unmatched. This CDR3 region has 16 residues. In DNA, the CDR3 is TGTGCCATCAGCCGGACTAGCGGGGGGAACACCGGGGAGCTGTTTTTT. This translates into CAISRTSGGNTGELFF.

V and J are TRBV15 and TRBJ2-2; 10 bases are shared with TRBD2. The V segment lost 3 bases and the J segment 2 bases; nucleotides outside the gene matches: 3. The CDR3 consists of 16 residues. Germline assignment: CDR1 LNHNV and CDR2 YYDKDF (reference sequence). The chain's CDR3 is CATSSRTSGNTGELFF. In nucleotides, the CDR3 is TGTGCCACCAGCAGCCGGACTAGCGGAAACACCGGGGAGCTGTTTTTT. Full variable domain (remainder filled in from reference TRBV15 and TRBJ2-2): DAMVIQNPRYQVTQFGKPVTLSCSQTLNHNVMYWYQQKSSQAPKLLFHYYDKDFNNEADTPDNFQSRRPNTSFCFLDIRSPGLGDTAMYLCATSSRTSGNTGELFFGEGSRLTVL.

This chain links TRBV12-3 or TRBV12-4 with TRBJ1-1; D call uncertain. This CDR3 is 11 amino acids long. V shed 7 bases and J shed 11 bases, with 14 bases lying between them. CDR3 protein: CASTDLSRAFF. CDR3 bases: TGTGCCAGCACCGATCTAAGTCGGGCTTTCTTT.

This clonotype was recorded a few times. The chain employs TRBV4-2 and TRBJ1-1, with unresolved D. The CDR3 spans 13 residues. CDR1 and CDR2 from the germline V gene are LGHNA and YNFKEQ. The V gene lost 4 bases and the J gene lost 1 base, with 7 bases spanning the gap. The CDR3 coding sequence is TGTGCCAGCAGCCGCGAAAAGAACACTGAAGCTTTCTTT. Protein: CASSREKNTEAFF.

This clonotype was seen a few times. CDR3 coding DNA: TGTGCCAGCAGCCCTAGCGGGATAAGAGATACGCAGTATTTT. Its protein is CASSPSGIRDTQYF. This chain connects TRBV7-3 to TRBJ2-3; 9 bases align to TRBD2. Germline CDR1 reads SGHTA; CDR2 reads FQGTGA. This CDR3 contains 14 residues. Unmatched junction bases numbered 5, after V lost 5 bases and J lost 5 bases.

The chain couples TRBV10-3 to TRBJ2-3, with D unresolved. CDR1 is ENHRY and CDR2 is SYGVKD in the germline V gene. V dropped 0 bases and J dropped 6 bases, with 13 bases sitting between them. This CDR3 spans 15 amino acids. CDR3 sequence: CAISESDSREDTQYF. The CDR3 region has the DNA TGTGCCATCAGTGAGTCTGATTCCCGCGAGGATACGCAGTATTTT.

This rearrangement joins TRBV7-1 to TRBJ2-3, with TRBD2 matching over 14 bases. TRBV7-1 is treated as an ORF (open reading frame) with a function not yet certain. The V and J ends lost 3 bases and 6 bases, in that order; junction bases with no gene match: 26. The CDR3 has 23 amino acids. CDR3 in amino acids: CASSSRILGLAGGRESGADTQYF. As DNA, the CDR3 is TGTGCCAGCAGCTCCCGTATCCTAGGACTAGCGGGAGGTAGGGAATCTGGGGCCGATACGCAGTATTTT.

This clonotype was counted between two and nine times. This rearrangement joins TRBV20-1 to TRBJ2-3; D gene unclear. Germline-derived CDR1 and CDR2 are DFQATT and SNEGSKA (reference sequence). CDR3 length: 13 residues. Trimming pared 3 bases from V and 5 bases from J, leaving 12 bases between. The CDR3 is CSARDRIQDTQYF. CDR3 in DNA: TGCAGTGCTAGGGATCGTATTCAAGATACGCAGTATTTT.

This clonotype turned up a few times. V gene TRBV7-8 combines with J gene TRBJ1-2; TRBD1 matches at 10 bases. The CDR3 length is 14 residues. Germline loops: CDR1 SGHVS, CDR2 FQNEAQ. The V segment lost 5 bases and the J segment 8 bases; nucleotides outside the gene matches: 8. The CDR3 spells CASSLQDRGEGYTF. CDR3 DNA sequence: TGTGCCAGCAGCCTCCAGGACAGGGGGGAAGGCTACACCTTC.

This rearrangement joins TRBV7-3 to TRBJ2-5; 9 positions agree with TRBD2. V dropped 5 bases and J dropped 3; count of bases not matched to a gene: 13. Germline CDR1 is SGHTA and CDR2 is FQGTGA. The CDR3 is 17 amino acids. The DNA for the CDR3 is TGTGCCAGCAGCCGGTTTAGGTGGGCTAGCGGGAAAGAGACCCAGTACTTC. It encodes CASSRFRWASGKETQYF.

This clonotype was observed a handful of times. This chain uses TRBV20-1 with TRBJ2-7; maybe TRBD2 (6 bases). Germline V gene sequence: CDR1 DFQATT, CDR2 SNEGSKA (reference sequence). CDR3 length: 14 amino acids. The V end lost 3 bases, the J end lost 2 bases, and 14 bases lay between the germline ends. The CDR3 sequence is CSASPGGDPYEQYF. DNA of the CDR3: TGCAGTGCTAGCCCAGGCGGGGACCCCTACGAGCAGTACTTC.

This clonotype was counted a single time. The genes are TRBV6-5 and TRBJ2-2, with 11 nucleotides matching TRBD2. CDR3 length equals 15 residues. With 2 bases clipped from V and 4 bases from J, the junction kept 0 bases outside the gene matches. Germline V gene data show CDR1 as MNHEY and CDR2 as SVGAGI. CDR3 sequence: CASSYGTSGTGELFF. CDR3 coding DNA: TGTGCCAGCAGTTACGGGACTAGCGGCACCGGGGAGCTGTTTTTT.

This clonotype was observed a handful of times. This CDR3 is CSAPLAGTQETQYF. Here the CDR3 DNA reads TGCAGTGCTCCGCTAGCGGGAACCCAAGAGACCCAGTACTTC. V is TRBV20-1 and J is TRBJ2-5, with 9 nucleotides matching TRBD2. V lost 5 bases to trimming and J lost 1 base; unmatched junction nucleotides: 5. The CDR3 has 14 amino acids. Germline CDR1 and CDR2: DFQATT and SNEGSKA (reference sequence).

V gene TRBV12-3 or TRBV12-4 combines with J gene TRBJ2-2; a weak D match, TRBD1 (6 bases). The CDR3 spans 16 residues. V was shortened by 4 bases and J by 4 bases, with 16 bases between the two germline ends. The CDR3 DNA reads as TGTGCCAGCAGTTCGGACAGCGCAGATGTCACCGGGGAGCTGTTTTTT. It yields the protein CASSSDSADVTGELFF.

CDR3: CSARAQGVSYSPLHF. The CDR3 coding sequence is TGCAGTGCTAGAGCTCAGGGGGTTAGTTATTCACCCCTCCACTTT. The rearrangement joins TRBV20-1 to TRBJ1-6; 7 bases are shared with TRBD1. Germline CDR1 and CDR2: DFQATT and SNEGSKA (reference sequence). The ends lost 1 base at V and 8 bases at J; junction bases unmatched: 8. The CDR3 is 15 amino acids.

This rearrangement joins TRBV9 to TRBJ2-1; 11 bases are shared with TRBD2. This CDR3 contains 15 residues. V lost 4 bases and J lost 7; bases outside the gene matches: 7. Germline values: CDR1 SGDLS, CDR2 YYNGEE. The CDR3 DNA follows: TGTGCCAGCAGCCAACTAGCGGGAGTGCGGAATGAGCAGTTCTTC. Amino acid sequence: CASSQLAGVRNEQFF.